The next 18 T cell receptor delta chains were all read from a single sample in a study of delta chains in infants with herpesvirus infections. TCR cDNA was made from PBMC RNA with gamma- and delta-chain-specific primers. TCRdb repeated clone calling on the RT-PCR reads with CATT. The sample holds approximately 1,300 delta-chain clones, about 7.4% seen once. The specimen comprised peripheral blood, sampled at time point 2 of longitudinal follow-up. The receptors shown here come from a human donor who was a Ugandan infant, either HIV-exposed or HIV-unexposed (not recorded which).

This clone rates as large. Here the CDR3 reads CALGVQFYVEGDDTDKLIF. Written as DNA, the CDR3 is TGTGCTCTTGGGGTCCAGTTCTACGTGGAGGGGGATGACACCGATAAACTCATCTTT. The V and J genes are TRDV1 and TRDJ1, with 7 bases that match TRDD3. The ends lost 4 bases at V and 0 bases at J; junction bases unmatched: 17. This CDR3 region has 19 residues. In germline, CDR1 is TSWWSYY, CDR2 QGS.

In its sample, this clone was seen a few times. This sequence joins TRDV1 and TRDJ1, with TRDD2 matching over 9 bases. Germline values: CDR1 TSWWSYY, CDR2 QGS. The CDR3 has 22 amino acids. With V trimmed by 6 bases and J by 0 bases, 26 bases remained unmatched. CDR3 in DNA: TGTGCTCTTGGCAGACCCCTTCCTACTCCGGGGGATTCTCCCCCTTACACCGATAAACTCATCTTT. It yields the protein CALGRPLPTPGDSPPYTDKLIF.

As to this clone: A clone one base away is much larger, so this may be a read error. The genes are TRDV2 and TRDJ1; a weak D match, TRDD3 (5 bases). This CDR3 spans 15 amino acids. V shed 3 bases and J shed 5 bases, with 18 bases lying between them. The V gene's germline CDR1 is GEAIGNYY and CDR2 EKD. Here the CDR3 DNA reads TGTGCCTGTGACCCCGTCTCTTGGGGAACGGATAAACTCATCTTT. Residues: CACDPVSWGTDKLIF.

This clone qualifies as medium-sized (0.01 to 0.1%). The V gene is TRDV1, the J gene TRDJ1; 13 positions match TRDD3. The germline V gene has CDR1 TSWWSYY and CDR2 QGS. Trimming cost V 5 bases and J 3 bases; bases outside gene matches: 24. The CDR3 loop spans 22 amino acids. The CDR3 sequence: CALGSKFPPFYWGIRPADKLIF. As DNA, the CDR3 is TGTGCTCTTGGGTCCAAATTCCCTCCTTTCTACTGGGGGATACGCCCGGCCGATAAACTCATCTTT.

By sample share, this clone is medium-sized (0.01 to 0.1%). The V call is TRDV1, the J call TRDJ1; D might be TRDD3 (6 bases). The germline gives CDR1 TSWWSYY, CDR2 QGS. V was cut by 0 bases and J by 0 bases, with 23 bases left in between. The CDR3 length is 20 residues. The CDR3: CALGELESGLGRRYTDKLIF. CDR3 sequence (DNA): TGTGCTCTTGGGGAACTAGAATCCGGGCTGGGGAGGAGGTACACCGATAAACTCATCTTT.

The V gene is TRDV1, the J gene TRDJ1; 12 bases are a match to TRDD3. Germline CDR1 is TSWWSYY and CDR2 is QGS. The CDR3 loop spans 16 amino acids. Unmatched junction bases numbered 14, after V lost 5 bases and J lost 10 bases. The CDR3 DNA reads TGTGCTCTTGGGACCTCCCCGGACTGGGGGATACAGGTACTCATCTTT. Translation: CALGTSPDWGIQVLIF.

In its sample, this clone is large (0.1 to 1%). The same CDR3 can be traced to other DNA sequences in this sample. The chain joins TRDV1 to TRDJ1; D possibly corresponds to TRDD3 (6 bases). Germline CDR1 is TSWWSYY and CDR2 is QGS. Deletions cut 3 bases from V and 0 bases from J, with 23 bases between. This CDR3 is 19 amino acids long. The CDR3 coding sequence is TGTGCTCTTGGGGACGGGCTCTTGGCTGGGGAACCGTACACCGATAAACTCATCTTT. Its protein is CALGDGLLAGEPYTDKLIF.

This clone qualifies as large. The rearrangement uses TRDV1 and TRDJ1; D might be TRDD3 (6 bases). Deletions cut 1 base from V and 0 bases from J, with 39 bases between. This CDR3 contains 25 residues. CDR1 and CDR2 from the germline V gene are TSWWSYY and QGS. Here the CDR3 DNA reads TGTGCTCTTGGGGAACCTGTGTTCGATCCGGATGGGGGCCGGGCCCGTCTCAAGTACACCGATAAACTCATCTTT. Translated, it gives CALGEPVFDPDGGRARLKYTDKLIF.

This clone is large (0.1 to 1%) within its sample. CDR3 residues: CALGGLYGAGPKLIF. Written as DNA, the CDR3 is TGTGCTCTTGGGGGCCTCTACGGTGCTGGTCCTAAACTCATCTTT. The chain uses TRDV1 and TRDJ1; no reliable D call. Deletions cut 4 bases from V and 7 bases from J, with 19 bases between. The CDR3 has 15 amino acids. The germline CDR1 and CDR2 sequences are TSWWSYY and QGS.

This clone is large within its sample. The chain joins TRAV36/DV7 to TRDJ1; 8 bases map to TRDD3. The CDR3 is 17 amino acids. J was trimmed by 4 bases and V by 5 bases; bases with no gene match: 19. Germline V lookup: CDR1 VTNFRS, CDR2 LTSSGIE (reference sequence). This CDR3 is CAVATILGVPGFDKLIF. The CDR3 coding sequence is TGTGCTGTAGCTACGATACTGGGGGTTCCGGGTTTCGATAAACTCATCTTT.

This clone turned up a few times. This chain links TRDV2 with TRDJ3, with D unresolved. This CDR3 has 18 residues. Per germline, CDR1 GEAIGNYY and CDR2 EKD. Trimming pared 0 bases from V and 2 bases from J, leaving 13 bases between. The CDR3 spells CACDTDPTLTWDTRQMFF. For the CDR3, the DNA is TGTGCCTGTGACACCGACCCGACGCTAACCTGGGACACCCGACAGATGTTTTTC.

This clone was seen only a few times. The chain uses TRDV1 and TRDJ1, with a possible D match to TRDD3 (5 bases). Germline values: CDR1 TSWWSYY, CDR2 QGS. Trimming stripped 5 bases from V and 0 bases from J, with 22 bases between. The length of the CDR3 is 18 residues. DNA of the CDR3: TGTGCTCTTGGGAATCTTTTCTGGGATGCACCGTACACCGATAAACTCATCTTT. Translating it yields CALGNLFWDAPYTDKLIF.

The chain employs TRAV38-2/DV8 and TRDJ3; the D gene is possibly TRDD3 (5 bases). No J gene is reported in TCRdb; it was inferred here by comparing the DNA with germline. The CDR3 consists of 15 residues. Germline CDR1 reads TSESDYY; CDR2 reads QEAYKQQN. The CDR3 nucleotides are TGTGCATACGCTCGATATACCTGGGACACCCGACAGATGTTTTTC. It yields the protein CAYARYTWDTRQMFF. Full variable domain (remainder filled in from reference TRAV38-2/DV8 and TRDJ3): AQTVTQSQPEMSVQEAETVTLSCTYDTSESDYYLFWYKQPPSRQMILVIRQEAYKQQNATENRFSVNFQKAAKSFSLKISDSQLGDAAMYFCAYARYTWDTRQMFFGTGIKLFVEP.

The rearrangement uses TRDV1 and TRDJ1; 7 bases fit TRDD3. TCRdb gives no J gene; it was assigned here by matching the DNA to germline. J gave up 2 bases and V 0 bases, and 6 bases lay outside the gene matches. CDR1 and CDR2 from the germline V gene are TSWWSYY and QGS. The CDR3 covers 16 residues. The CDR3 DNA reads TGTGCTCTTGGGGAACTAGGACCGGGGGATACCGATAAACTCATCTTT. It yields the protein CALGELGPGDTDKLIF.

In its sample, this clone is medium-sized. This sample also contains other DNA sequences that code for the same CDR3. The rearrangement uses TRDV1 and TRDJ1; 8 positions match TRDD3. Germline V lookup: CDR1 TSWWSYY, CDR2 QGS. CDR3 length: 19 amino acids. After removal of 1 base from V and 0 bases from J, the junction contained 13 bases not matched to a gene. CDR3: CALGEPQWGIPRDTDKLIF. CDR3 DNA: TGTGCTCTTGGGGAACCCCAATGGGGGATCCCTAGAGACACCGATAAACTCATCTTT.

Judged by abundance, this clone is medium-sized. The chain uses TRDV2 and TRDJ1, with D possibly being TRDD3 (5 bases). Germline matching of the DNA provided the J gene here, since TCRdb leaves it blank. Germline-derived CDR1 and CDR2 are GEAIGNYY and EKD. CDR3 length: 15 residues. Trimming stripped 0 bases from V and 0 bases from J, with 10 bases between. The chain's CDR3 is CACDTDSGNTDKLIF. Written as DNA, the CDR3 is TGTGCCTGTGACACCGACTCTGGGAACACCGATAAACTCATCTTT.

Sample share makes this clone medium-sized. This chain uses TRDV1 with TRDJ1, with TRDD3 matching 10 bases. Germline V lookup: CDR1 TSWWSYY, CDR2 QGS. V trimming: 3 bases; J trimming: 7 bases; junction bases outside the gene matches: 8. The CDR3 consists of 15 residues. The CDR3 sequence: CALGDRAWGIIKLIF. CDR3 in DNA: TGTGCTCTTGGGGATCGTGCCTGGGGGATAATTAAACTCATCTTT.

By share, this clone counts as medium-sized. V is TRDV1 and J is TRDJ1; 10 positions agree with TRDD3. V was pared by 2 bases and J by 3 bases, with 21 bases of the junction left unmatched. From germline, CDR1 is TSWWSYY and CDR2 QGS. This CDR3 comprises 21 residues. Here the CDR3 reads CALGESLTYSYWGMEADKLIF. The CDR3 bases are TGTGCTCTTGGGGAAAGTTTAACCTACTCGTACTGGGGGATGGAGGCCGATAAACTCATCTTT.